This T cell receptor beta chain was sequenced in a study of blood T cell repertoires in COVID-19. About the study: PBMCs, B-cell-depleted T cells, or T cells provided the cDNA or gDNA that made up the material.

The germline V gene has CDR1 SGDLS and CDR2 YYNGEE. V trimming: 4 bases; J trimming: 5 bases; junction bases outside the gene matches: 9. The CDR3 spans 15 residues. Sequenced by immunoSEQ multiplex PCR; TCRdb stores in-frame clones only, minus some. The sample includes 200,000 to 250,000 clones, approximately 84% seen only once; the top ten take roughly 3%. The sequence came from a woman under 40 who had recovered from COVID-19. The chain has TRBV9 and TRBJ2-7, with 10 nucleotides matching TRBD2. Sequencing used peripheral blood. The DNA for the CDR3 is TGTGCCAGCAGCACCCGTGGAGCGGGAGGGGACGAGCAGTACTTC. Translation: CASSTRGAGGDEQYF.